This T cell receptor (beta chain) was identified during a study of identical twins. A universal primer binding site was introduced by template switching. The final cDNA contained unique molecular identifiers. TCRdb ran MiXCR on the 5' RACE reads and lists one entry per CDR3 protein. Of fewer than 250,000 distinct CDR3 sequences listed, 6% to 8.5% are singletons. General study points: Out-of-frame TCR alpha sharing observed in monozygotic twins exceeded model estimates. It was possible that invariant MAIT and iNKT cells partly confounded the zero-insertion analyses. Out-of-frame alpha sequences shared by twins were enriched for low generation probability.

The junction had 2 bases not matched to a gene; V was cut back by 2 bases and J by 4 bases. CDR1 and CDR2 (germline): MDHEN, SYDVKM. The CDR3 loop spans 13 amino acids. In regard to this clonotype: The antigen is undetermined.

A further study also used this sample, focusing on yellow fever vaccine responses in identical twins.

This TCR was sampled from a woman aged 18 to 35 in good health. Sequences were obtained from CD8+ T cells sorted from blood. The V gene is TRBV28, the J gene TRBJ2-7; 7 bases align to TRBD2. CDR3 in amino acids: CASSLASGYEQYV. For the CDR3, the DNA is TGTGCCAGCAGTTTAGCTAGCGGATACGAGCAGTACGTC.